The T cell receptor (beta chain) described here comes from a study of T cells in Graves' hyperthyroidism and ophthalmopathy. The overall study: Specimen type is peripheral blood, collected at initial diagnosis prior to any treatment. Findings of the study overall: In validation, the model predicted ophthalmopathy. These predictions came a median roughly 6.5 months before onset. In the blood, most expanded thyroid clonotypes above 0.001 appeared as well.

Amplification of TCR beta CDR3 regions was performed using RNA transcripts as template. The HTBI set primed first-round TCR CDR3 RT-PCR. One entry per CDR3 protein results from TCRdb running MiXCR on the multiplex PCR reads. The repertoire holds hundreds of thousands of distinct CDR3 sequences, with under 20% as singletons. The CDR3 sequence is 14 residues long. V was pared by 3 bases and J by 7 bases, with 13 bases between. The germline V gene encodes CDR1 LNHDA and CDR2 SQIVND (reference sequence). This clonotype was seen a few times. The antigen is not known. This chain joins TRBV19 and TRBJ1-5; D is undetermined. The clonotype was recovered from a woman between 18 and 30 years old with Graves' ophthalmopathy. The sample consisted of blood. CDR3 loop: CASSIQAENQPQHF. CDR3 nucleotide sequence: TGTGCCAGTAGTATTCAGGCAGAGAACCAGCCCCAGCATTTT. The full variable domain, completed using reference TRBV19 and TRBJ1-5, is DGGITQSPKYLFRKEGQNVTLSCEQNLNHDAMYWYRQDPGQGLRLIYYSQIVNDFQKGDIAEGYSVSREKKESFPLTVTSAQKNPTAFYLCASSIQAENQPQHFGDGTRLSIL.